The 20 T cell receptor beta chains below all came from one sample that was sequenced in a study of cytomegalovirus exposure and HLA in healthy donors. TCRdb's table, derived via immunoSEQ multiplex PCR, lists solely in-frame clones and lacks some. The repertoire holds around 300,000 clones, with nearly 90% as singletons. Sequencing input: PBMCs. These receptors were taken from a man younger than 45 in good health and CMV-seronegative.

The chain carries TRBV6-5 and TRBJ1-3; the D gene is possibly TRBD1 (5 bases). The germline V gene has CDR1 MNHEY and CDR2 SVGAGI. The CDR3 is 15 amino acids. Trimming took off 6 bases at V and 2 bases at J, with 14 bases between the two ends. The CDR3 DNA sequence: TGTGCCAGCAGGATGTCCTCAGGGACTGGAAACACCATATATTTT. Amino acid sequence: CASRMSSGTGNTIYF.

This clone was detected only a few times. The rearrangement uses TRBV10-1 and TRBJ1-5, with no clear D. The CDR3 is 12 residues long. Per the germline V gene, CDR1 is WNHNN and CDR2 is SYGVQD (reference sequence). The ends were cut back, 5 bases at V and 4 bases at J, with 6 bases in the middle. For the CDR3, the DNA is TGCGCCAGCAGTTCGGGTAATCAGCCCCAGCATTTT. This codes for CASSSGNQPQHF.

This clone was seen once. The J gene is TRBJ2-7, the V gene TRBV4-1, with TRBD1 matching 7 bases. From germline, CDR1 is MGHRA and CDR2 YSYEKL. The CDR3 contains 16 residues. V shed 0 bases, J shed 3 bases, and the junction held 8 bases outside the gene matches. The CDR3 DNA sequence: TGCGCCAGCAGCCAAGAGGTGGGACAGCGATTCTACGAGCAGTACTTC. The encoded protein is CASSQEVGQRFYEQYF.

The chain has TRBV5-1 and TRBJ1-2; 9 bases agree with TRBD1. The germline CDR1 and CDR2 sequences are SGHRS and YFSETQ. This CDR3 has 14 amino acids. J lost 6 bases, V lost 4 bases, and 7 bases had no gene match. DNA for the CDR3: TGCGCCAGCAGCCTTAGACAGGGGGAAGATGGCTACACCTTC. Translation: CASSLRQGEDGYTF.

The chain is built from TRBV4-3 and TRBJ1-1; 7 bases are a match to TRBD1. This CDR3 has 18 amino acids. CDR1 is LGHNA, CDR2 YSLEER, per germline. The trim removed 1 base at V and 2 bases at J, leaving 13 bases unmatched. In nucleotides, the CDR3 is TGCGCCAGCAGCCAAGGACGGACAGGATCATCGGGCAACACTGAAGCTTTCTTT. This translates into CASSQGRTGSSGNTEAFF.

The chain recombines TRBV7-8 with TRBJ2-1; 10 positions match TRBD2. The J segment lost 7 bases and the V segment lost 0 bases, leaving 9 bases of the junction unmatched. The CDR3 contains 17 residues. The V gene's germline CDR1 is SGHVS and CDR2 FQNEAQ. The CDR3 sequence: CASSLAGSGGAGNEQFF. The DNA of the CDR3 is TGTGCCAGCAGCTTAGCCGGGAGCGGGGGGGCCGGGAATGAGCAGTTCTTC.

This clone was recorded only once. The V call is TRBV4-1, the J call TRBJ2-5, with TRBD2 matching 7 bases. CDR1 is MGHRA, CDR2 YSYEKL, per germline. There are 18 residues in the CDR3. Trimming cost V 0 bases and J 1 base; bases outside gene matches: 11. Here the CDR3 reads CASSQESPAGVRQETQYF. The CDR3 DNA reads as TGCGCCAGCAGCCAAGAGAGTCCGGCGGGGGTTCGCCAAGAGACCCAGTACTTC.

The chain employs TRBV11-2 and TRBJ2-1; 8 bases match TRBD2. The CDR3 is 17 residues long. V was pared by 6 bases and J by 9 bases, with 19 bases of the junction left unmatched. Germline lookup yields CDR1 SGHAT and CDR2 FQNNGV. CDR3 coding DNA: TGTGCCAGCAGAACAGCGGGGGCGGGTACGCAAGCGCGTGAGCAGTTCTTC. Its translation is CASRTAGAGTQAREQFF. Using reference TRBV11-2 and TRBJ2-1 for the parts outside the CDR3, the full variable domain is EAGVAQSPRYKIIEKRQSVAFWCNPISGHATLYWYQQILGQGPKLLIQFQNNGVVDDSQLPKDRFSAERLKGVDSTLKIQPAKLEDSAVYLCASRTAGAGTQAREQFFGPGTRLTVL.

The CDR3 nucleotides are TGCGCCAGCAGCCAGGGACAGGGTTGGAACACTGAAGCTTTCTTT. This encodes CASSQGQGWNTEAFF. The chain joins TRBV4-3 to TRBJ1-1; 9 nucleotides line up with TRBD1. V shed 3 bases and J 1 base; nucleotides not matched to a gene: 3. CDR3 length equals 15 residues. Germline V CDR1 and CDR2: LGHNA, YSLEER.

The rearrangement joins TRBV20-1 to TRBJ1-1, with D hard to call. Looked up from germline, CDR1 is DFQATT and CDR2 is SNEGSKA (reference sequence). V lost 0 bases and J lost 5, with 4 bases in between. This CDR3 comprises 11 residues. CDR3 in DNA: TGCAGTGCTAGAGATCAGACTGAAGCTTTCTTT. It specifies CSARDQTEAFF.

This clone was seen only a few times. The chain has TRBV9 and TRBJ1-6; TRBD1 matches at 7 bases. V dropped 4 bases and J dropped 6; count of bases not matched to a gene: 4. The CDR3 length is 14 residues. Per the germline V gene, CDR1 is SGDLS and CDR2 is YYNGEE. CDR3 sequence reads: CASSLTGANSPLHF. In nucleotides, the CDR3 is TGTGCCAGCAGCCTAACAGGGGCTAATTCACCCCTCCACTTT.

This chain uses TRBV19 with TRBJ2-7, with TRBD1 matching 12 bases. This CDR3 comprises 15 residues. Germline values: CDR1 LNHDA, CDR2 SQIVND (reference sequence). V shed 5 bases, J shed 4 bases, and the junction held 6 bases outside the gene matches. CDR3 nucleotides: TGTGCCAGTAGTGGGGGGACAGGGGGCGAATACGAGCAGTACTTC. This sequence encodes CASSGGTGGEYEQYF. Drawing the rest from reference TRBV19 and TRBJ2-7, the complete variable domain is DGGITQSPKYLFRKEGQNVTLSCEQNLNHDAMYWYRQDPGQGLRLIYYSQIVNDFQKGDIAEGYSVSREKKESFPLTVTSAQKNPTAFYLCASSGGTGGEYEQYFGPGTRLTVT.

The chain uses TRBV13 and TRBJ1-1, with D perhaps matching TRBD1 (5 bases). Germline V gene data show CDR1 as PRHDT and CDR2 as FYEKMQ (reference sequence). V was shortened by 2 bases and J by 4 bases, with 14 bases between the two germline ends. The CDR3 covers 15 residues. CDR3 bases: TGTGCCAGCAGCTTATATCAGGGCAGACGCACTGAAGCTTTCTTT. It encodes CASSLYQGRRTEAFF.

This clone has a handful of counts. This chain connects TRBV5-1 to TRBJ2-2; weak D call: TRBD1 (7 bases). Germline assignment: CDR1 SGHRS and CDR2 YFSETQ. The CDR3 runs 16 residues. Trimming took 2 bases from V and 1 from J, leaving 12 bases between them. CDR3 nucleotides: TGCGCCAGCAGCTTAGGAGGGACAGTGAACACCGGGGAGCTGTTTTTT. Its protein product is CASSLGGTVNTGELFF. Looking up the rest from reference TRBV5-1 and TRBJ2-2 gives the full variable domain: KAGVTQTPRYLIKTRGQQVTLSCSPISGHRSVSWYQQTPGQGLQFLFEYFSETQRNKGNFPGRFSGRQFSNSRSEMNVSTLELGDSALYLCASSLGGTVNTGELFFGEGSRLTVL.

The chain recombines TRBV16 with TRBJ1-2, with TRBD1 as a possible D gene (6 bases). CDR3 length equals 17 residues. Germline CDR1 is KGHSY and CDR2 is FQNENV. Deletions cut 1 base from V and 0 bases from J, with 15 bases between. For the CDR3, the DNA is TGTGCCAGCAGCCAATATGCAGGGGTGACTTCTAACTATGGCTACACCTTC. Its translation: CASSQYAGVTSNYGYTF.

The table lists this clone with a count of one. CDR3 DNA: TGTGCCAGCAGCTCGTCAGGGGGGAACACTGAAGCTTTCTTT. Its translation is CASSSSGGNTEAFF. V usage is TRBV7-9 and J usage is TRBJ1-1, with 7 bases fitting TRBD1. Germline trimming cut 4 bases from V and 1 base from J; bases unmatched to any gene: 3. From germline, CDR1 is SEHNR and CDR2 FQNEAQ (reference sequence). The CDR3 totals 14 residues.

The chain uses TRBV5-8 and TRBJ1-6; D unclear. The CDR3 length is 17 residues. V was shortened by 0 bases and J by 7 bases, with 17 bases between the two germline ends. The germline gives CDR1 SGHTS, CDR2 YDEGEE. The CDR3 DNA is TGTGCCAGCAGCTTGGCCCGCCAGAAGATGTCCAATTCACCCCTCCACTTT. It codes for CASSLARQKMSNSPLHF.

CDR3 nucleotide sequence: TGTGCCAGCAGCTTTAGGTCAGGGACAGGGATAATCGAGCAGTACTTC. Protein product: CASSFRSGTGIIEQYF. The V and J genes are TRBV7-9 and TRBJ2-7, with 9 bases fitting TRBD1. V lost 3 bases to trimming and J lost 6 bases; unmatched junction nucleotides: 12. Germline values: CDR1 SEHNR, CDR2 FQNEAQ (reference sequence). The CDR3 contains 16 residues.

V gene TRBV7-2 combines with J gene TRBJ2-2; a possible D gene is TRBD2 (6 bases). Trimming stripped 3 bases from V and 4 bases from J, with 9 bases between. There are 14 residues in the CDR3. Germline lookup yields CDR1 SGHTA and CDR2 FQGNSA. The CDR3 protein is CASSLGGSTGELFF. The CDR3 nucleotides read TGTGCCAGCAGCTTGGGGGGTAGCACCGGGGAGCTGTTTTTT.

The chain combines TRBV11-2 with TRBJ1-5; D not certain. Germline values: CDR1 SGHAT, CDR2 FQNNGV. V dropped 3 bases and J dropped 9 bases, with 15 bases sitting between them. The CDR3 covers 14 residues. The CDR3 DNA reads TGTGCCAGCAGCTTTTTTAGTGGTCGTGGGCCCCAGCATTTT. Amino acid sequence: CASSFFSGRGPQHF. Variable domain in full (rest from reference TRBV11-2 and TRBJ1-5): EAGVAQSPRYKIIEKRQSVAFWCNPISGHATLYWYQQILGQGPKLLIQFQNNGVVDDSQLPKDRFSAERLKGVDSTLKIQPAKLEDSAVYLCASSFFSGRGPQHFGDGTRLSIL.